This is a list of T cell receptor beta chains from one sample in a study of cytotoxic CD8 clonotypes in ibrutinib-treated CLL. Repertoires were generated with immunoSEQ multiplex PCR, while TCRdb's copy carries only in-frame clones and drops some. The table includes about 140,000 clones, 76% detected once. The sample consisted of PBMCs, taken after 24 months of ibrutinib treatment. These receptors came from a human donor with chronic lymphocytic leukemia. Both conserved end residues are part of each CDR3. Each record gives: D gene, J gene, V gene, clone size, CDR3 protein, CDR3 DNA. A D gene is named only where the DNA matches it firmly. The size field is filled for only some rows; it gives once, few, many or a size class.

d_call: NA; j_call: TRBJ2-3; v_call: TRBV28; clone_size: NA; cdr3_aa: CASSWGSGGTDTQYF; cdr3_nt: TGTGCCAGCAGTTGGGGGTCCGGGGGCACAGATACGCAGTATTTT
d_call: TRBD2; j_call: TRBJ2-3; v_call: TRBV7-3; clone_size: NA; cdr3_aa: CASSWASGSRADTQYF; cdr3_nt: TGTGCCAGCAGCTGGGCTAGCGGGAGTAGGGCAGATACGCAGTATTTT
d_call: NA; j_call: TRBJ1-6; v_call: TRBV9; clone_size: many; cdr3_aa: CASSVSGQNNSPLHF; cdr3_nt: TGTGCCAGCAGCGTATCTGGGCAGAATAATTCACCCCTCCACTTT
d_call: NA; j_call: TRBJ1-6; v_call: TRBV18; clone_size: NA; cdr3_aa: CASSPPGTHNSPLHF; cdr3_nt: TGTGCCAGCTCACCACCGGGCACCCACAATTCACCCCTCCACTTT
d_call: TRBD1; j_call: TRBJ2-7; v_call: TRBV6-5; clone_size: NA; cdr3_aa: CASSYSPRGWEVGQYF; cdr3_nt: TGTGCCAGCAGTTACTCGCCCAGGGGGTGGGAAGTGGGGCAGTACTTC
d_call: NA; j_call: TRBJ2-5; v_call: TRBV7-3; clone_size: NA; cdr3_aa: CASSWGAGETQYF; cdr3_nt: TGTGCCAGCAGCTGGGGGGCTGGGGAGACCCAGTACTTC
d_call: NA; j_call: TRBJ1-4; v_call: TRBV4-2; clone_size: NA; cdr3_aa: CASSQVMRGRGADNEKLFF; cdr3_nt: TGTGCCAGCAGCCAAGTAATGAGGGGCCGCGGGGCCGATAATGAAAAACTGTTTTTT
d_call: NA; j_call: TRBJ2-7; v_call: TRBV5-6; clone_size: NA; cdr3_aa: CASSLGFEQYF; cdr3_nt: TGTGCCAGCAGCTTGGGGTTCGAGCAGTACTTC
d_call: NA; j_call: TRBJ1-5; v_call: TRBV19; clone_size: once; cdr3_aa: CASRWTADSNQPQHF; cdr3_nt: TGTGCCAGTAGATGGACAGCAGATAGCAATCAGCCCCAGCATTTT
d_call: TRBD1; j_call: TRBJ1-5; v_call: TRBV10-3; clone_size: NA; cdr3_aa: CAISGTGDQPQHF; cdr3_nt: TGTGCCATCAGTGGTACAGGGGACCAGCCCCAGCATTTT
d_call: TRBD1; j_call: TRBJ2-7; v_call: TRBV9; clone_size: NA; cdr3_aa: CASSVGDRAYEQYF; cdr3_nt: TGTGCCAGCAGCGTAGGGGACAGGGCCTACGAGCAGTACTTC
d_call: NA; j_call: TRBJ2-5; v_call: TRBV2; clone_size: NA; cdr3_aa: CASIVGRAQETQYF; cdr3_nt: TGTGCCAGCATCGTGGGTCGGGCCCAAGAGACCCAGTACTTC
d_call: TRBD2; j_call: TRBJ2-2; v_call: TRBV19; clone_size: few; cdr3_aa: CATQGERGAPNTGELFF; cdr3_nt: TGTGCCACCCAAGGGGAGCGGGGGGCTCCGAACACCGGGGAGCTGTTTTTT
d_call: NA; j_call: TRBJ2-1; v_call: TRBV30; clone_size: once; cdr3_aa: CAWSVRGRENNEQFF; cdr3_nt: TGTGCCTGGAGTGTAAGGGGCCGAGAGAACAATGAGCAGTTCTTC
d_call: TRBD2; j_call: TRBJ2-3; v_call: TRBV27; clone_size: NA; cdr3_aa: CASTPLSGSTDTQYF; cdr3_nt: TGTGCCAGCACACCTCTTAGCGGGAGCACAGATACGCAGTATTTT
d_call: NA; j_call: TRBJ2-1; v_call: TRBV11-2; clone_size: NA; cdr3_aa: CASSLASWGVEQFF; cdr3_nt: TGTGCCAGCAGCTTAGCGAGTTGGGGAGTCGAGCAGTTCTTC
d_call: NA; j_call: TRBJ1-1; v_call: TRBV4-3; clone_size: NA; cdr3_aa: CASSHPGLPNTEAFF; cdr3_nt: TGCGCCAGCAGCCACCCGGGACTCCCGAACACTGAAGCTTTCTTT
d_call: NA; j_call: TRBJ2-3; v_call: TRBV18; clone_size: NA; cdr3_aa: CASSSPGGDTQYF; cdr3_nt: TGTGCCAGCTCATCCCCAGGGGGGGATACGCAGTATTTT
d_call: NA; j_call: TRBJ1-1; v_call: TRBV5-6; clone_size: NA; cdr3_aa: CASSLVTTEAFF; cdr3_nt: TGTGCCAGCAGCTTGGTAACGACTGAAGCTTTCTTT
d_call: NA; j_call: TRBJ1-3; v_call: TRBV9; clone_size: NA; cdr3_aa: CASSVGPGGSSGNTIYF; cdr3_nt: TGTGCCAGCAGCGTTGGTCCGGGTGGGTCCTCTGGAAACACCATATATTTT
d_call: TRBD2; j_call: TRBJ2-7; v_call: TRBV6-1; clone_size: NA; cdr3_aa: CASSRGLAGVGEQYF; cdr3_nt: TGTGCCAGCAGCCGGGGACTAGCGGGAGTAGGCGAGCAGTACTTC